These T cell receptor beta chains were read from a single sample in a study of PD-1 blockade in classical Hodgkin lymphoma. Repertoires were generated with immunoSEQ multiplex PCR, while TCRdb's copy carries only in-frame clones and drops some. The table shows 2,000 to 2,500 clones, with about 73% occurring only once. Sequencing was carried out using CD8+ T cells from blood. These receptors were obtained from a human donor with classical Hodgkin lymphoma. Both conserved end residues are part of each CDR3. D genes are given only for firm matches. Clone size is not always given. Where it is, it says once, few, many or a class for expanded clones.

abundance	j_gene	d_gene	v_gene	CDR3aa	CDR3nt
NA	TRBJ1-5	NA	TRBV6-1	CASSEAGQPDQPQHF	TGTGCCAGCAGTGAAGCTGGGCAGCCGGATCAGCCCCAGCATTTT
few	TRBJ1-2	NA	TRBV1	CTSSQVNDGYGYTF	TGCACCAGCAGCCAAGTTAATGACGGCTATGGCTACACCTTC
NA	TRBJ2-7	NA	TRBV2	CASGGLSYEQYF	TGTGCCAGCGGGGGACTTTCCTACGAGCAGTACTTC
NA	TRBJ2-1	TRBD1	TRBV5-1	CASSFPGQGSYNEQFF	TGCGCCAGCAGCTTCCCGGGACAGGGGTCCTACAATGAGCAGTTCTTC
NA	TRBJ2-7	TRBD2	TRBV5-1	CASSFKLAGEQYF	TGCGCCAGCAGCTTTAAACTAGCGGGCGAGCAGTACTTC
once	TRBJ1-1	NA	TRBV2	CASSGNWNTEAFF	TGTGCCAGCAGTGGAAACTGGAACACTGAAGCTTTCTTT
NA	TRBJ2-4	NA	TRBV5-6	CASSLGSFNIQYF	TGTGCCAGCAGCTTGGGTTCCTTCAACATTCAGTACTTC
once	TRBJ2-7	TRBD2	TRBV5-1	CASSLPRTSLSSYEQYF	TGCGCCAGCAGCTTGCCCAGGACTAGCCTCAGCTCCTACGAGCAGTACTTC
NA	TRBJ2-7	TRBD1	TRBV5-1	CASSLNRDRGEQYF	TGCGCCAGCAGCTTAAACCGGGACAGGGGCGAGCAGTACTTC
NA	TRBJ2-5	NA	TRBV28	CASMDQQNRAGETQYF	TGTGCCAGCATGGACCAGCAGAACAGGGCGGGAGAGACCCAGTACTTC
NA	TRBJ1-2	NA	TRBV6-5	CASSGPQGGYGYTF	TGTGCCAGCAGTGGACCACAGGGCGGATATGGCTACACCTTC